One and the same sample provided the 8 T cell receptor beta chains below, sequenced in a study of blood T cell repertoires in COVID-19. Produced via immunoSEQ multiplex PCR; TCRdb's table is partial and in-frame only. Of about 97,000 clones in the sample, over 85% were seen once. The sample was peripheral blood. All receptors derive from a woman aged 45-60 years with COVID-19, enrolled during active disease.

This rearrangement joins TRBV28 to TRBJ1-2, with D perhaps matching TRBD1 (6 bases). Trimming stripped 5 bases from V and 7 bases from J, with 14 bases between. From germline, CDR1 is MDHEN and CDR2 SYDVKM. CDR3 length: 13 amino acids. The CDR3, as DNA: TGTGCCAGCAGTCTTCGACAGGTTTTTGGCTACACCTTC. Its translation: CASSLRQVFGYTF.

The CDR3 is CASSSMRGRDNSPLHF. CDR3 bases: TGTGCCAGCAGTTCCATGCGGGGGAGGGATAATTCACCCCTCCACTTT. The rearrangement links TRBV28 to TRBJ1-6, with a possible D match to TRBD1 (5 bases). The germline CDR1 and CDR2 sequences are MDHEN and SYDVKM. The CDR3 length is 16 residues. Trimming cost V 4 bases and J 5 bases, with 15 bases left between them.

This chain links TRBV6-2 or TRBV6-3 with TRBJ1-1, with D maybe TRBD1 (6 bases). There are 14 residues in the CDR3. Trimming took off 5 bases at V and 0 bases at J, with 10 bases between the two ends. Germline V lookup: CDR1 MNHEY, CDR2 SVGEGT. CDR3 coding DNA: TGTGCCAGCAGTACGGGACAATTGAACACTGAAGCTTTCTTT. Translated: CASSTGQLNTEAFF.

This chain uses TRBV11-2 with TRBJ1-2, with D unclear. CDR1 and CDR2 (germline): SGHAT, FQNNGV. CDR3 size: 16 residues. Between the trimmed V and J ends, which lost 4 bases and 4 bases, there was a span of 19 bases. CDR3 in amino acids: CASSSPPERLPYGYTF. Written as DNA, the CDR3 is TGTGCCAGCAGCTCCCCCCCGGAGCGGCTCCCCTATGGCTACACCTTC.

The CDR3 region has the DNA TGTGCCAGCAGCCTCTCCGGGGGAACGGATACGCAGTATTTT. Translated: CASSLSGGTDTQYF. The chain links TRBV7-2 to TRBJ2-3; D perhaps matches TRBD2 (6 bases). The V and J ends lost 5 bases and 6 bases respectively, with 15 bases between them. Germline values: CDR1 SGHTA, CDR2 FQGNSA. The CDR3 sequence is 14 residues long.

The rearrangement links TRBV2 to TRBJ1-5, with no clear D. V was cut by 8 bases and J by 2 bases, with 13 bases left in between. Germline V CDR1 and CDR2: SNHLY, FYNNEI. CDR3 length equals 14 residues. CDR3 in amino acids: CASRLGVGNQPQHF. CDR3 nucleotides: TGTGCCAGCCGCCTGGGAGTTGGCAATCAGCCCCAGCATTTT.

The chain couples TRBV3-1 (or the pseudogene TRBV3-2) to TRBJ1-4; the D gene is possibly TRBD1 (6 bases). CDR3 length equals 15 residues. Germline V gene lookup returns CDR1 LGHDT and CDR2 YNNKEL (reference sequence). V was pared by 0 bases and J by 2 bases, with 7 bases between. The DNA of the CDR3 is TGTGCCAGCAGCCAAGATGGGGGCACTAATGAAAAACTGTTTTTT. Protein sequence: CASSQDGGTNEKLFF.

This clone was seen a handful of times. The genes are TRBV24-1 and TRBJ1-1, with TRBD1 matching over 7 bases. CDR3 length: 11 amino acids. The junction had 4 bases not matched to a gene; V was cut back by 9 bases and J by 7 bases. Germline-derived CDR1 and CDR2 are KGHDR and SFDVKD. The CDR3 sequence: CATRAGGEAFF. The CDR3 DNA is TGTGCCACCCGGGCAGGGGGTGAAGCTTTCTTT.